This TCR beta chain was sequenced in a study of molecular identifiers for immune sequencing clone quantification. Regarding the study as a whole: Clones above 20 RNA copies contained over 97% of effector molecules and under 1% of naive molecules. Reportedly, one cell's Jurkat TCR RNA was detected within 1,100,000 naive CD8 cells. Barcode sharing among identical TCR molecules could make large clones appear smaller.

CDR1 and CDR2 from the germline V gene are GTSNPN and SVGIG (reference sequence). The CDR3 contains 14 residues. As concerns this clonotype: Its antigen is undetermined. A much more abundant neighbour one base away suggests this may be a read error.

Libraries used roughly 20,000 to 1,000,000 sorted naive CD8 T cells and 10%, 30% or 50% RNA input. One entry per CDR3 protein, called by TCRdb with MiXCR from the PCR reads. The table has more than 250,000 distinct CDR3 sequences, about a fifth seen once. The V gene is TRBV30, the J gene TRBJ2-6; TRBD1 might be the D (6 bases). This receptor was obtained from a human donor in good health. Some libraries in this study had Jurkat cell RNA spiked in. Sequenced input: naive CD8+ T cells from blood, with Jurkat cell RNA spiked in. Subset defined: FACS-sorted CD8+CD4-CCR7+CD45RA+ naive T cells. The CDR3, as DNA: TGTACCTGGTCGACAGGCTCCGGGGCCAACGTCCTGACTTTC. Amino acid sequence: CTWSTGSGANVLTF.